Detailed here is one T cell receptor (beta chain). Its antigen remains unidentified. This CDR3 is also generated by other DNA sequences in the sample. Extraction and reverse transcription of RNA yielded cDNA as the sequencing template. Assay: immunoSEQ multiplex PCR; the TCRdb copy retains only in-frame clones and omits some. The sample consists of some 170,000 clones, 53% of them appearing once. The data are from a study of CD8+ T cells in alopecia areata. General observations from the study: Affected scalp, especially in alopecia totalis/universalis, had a higher clonality than normal scalp did.

Germline loops: CDR1 SGHVS, CDR2 FNYEAQ. Trimming cost V 0 bases and J 1 base; bases outside gene matches: 0. This CDR3 has 14 amino acids. This sample's treatment: oral pan-JAK inhibitor, 5-10 mg twice daily. The V call is TRBV7-6, the J call TRBJ2-7; 7 bases are shared with TRBD2. The sequence came from a human donor with alopecia areata. The input for sequencing was CD8+ T cells sorted from blood, taken at week 24, from a patient treated with tofacitinib. CDR3 DNA: TGTGCCAGCAGCTTAGCGGGAGGGTCCTACGAGCAGTACTTC. Translated: CASSLAGGSYEQYF.